Each of the 6 T cell receptor beta chains below was sequenced from the same sample in a study of early T cells in non-severe SARS-CoV-2 infection. TCRdb independently ran MiXCR on the 5' RACE reads; one entry per CDR3 protein. The sample lists 40,000 to 60,000 distinct CDR3 sequences, 10% to 15% occurring once. The specimen sequenced was whole blood. Every receptor here comes from an adult who was a healthcare worker with PCR-confirmed SARS-CoV-2 infection or an uninfected control (not recorded which).

The chain carries TRBV7-2 and TRBJ2-1; D possibly corresponds to TRBD2 (6 bases). The V and J ends lost 5 bases and 12 bases respectively, with 14 bases between them. Germline CDR1 is SGHTA and CDR2 is FQGNSA. The CDR3 is made up of 12 amino acids. As DNA, the CDR3 is TGTGCCAGCAGCCTACTAGCCTCGCGGCAGTTCTTC. This gives the protein CASSLLASRQFF.

This clonotype was counted between two and nine times. The rearrangement uses TRBV7-8 and TRBJ1-2; D remains ambiguous. V lost 2 bases and J 6 bases, leaving 10 bases between the germline ends. The CDR3 is made up of 13 amino acids. Germline V gene lookup returns CDR1 SGHVS and CDR2 FQNEAQ. DNA for the CDR3: TGTGCCAGCAGCTTACACGGTGGTAATGGCTACACCTTC. Translated: CASSLHGGNGYTF.

This rearrangement joins TRBV7-9 to TRBJ2-5; D is perhaps TRBD2 (5 bases). The CDR3 is made up of 14 amino acids. V lost 1 base to trimming and J lost 4 bases, with 10 bases between them. CDR1 SEHNR and CDR2 FQNEAQ come from the germline V gene (reference sequence). The CDR3 coding sequence is TGTGCCAGCAGCTTAGTTCGGGGAACAGAGACCCAGTACTTC. Translation gives CASSLVRGTETQYF.

The chain couples TRBV3-1 to TRBJ2-3; 9 nucleotides agree with TRBD1. The trim removed 4 bases at V and 5 bases at J, leaving 7 bases unmatched. This CDR3 has 15 residues. From germline, CDR1 is LGHDT and CDR2 YNNKEL (reference sequence). The DNA of the CDR3 is TGTGCCAGCAGCCCTGGGACAGGGCAAGGAGATACGCAGTATTTT. Its protein product is CASSPGTGQGDTQYF.

This clonotype was counted only a few times. This chain connects TRBV29-1 to TRBJ2-2; 8 bases are a match to TRBD2. The CDR3 loop spans 13 amino acids. V was clipped by 6 bases and J by 4 bases; unmatched bases: 4. Looked up from germline, CDR1 is SQVTM and CDR2 is ANQGSEA. CDR3 DNA: TGCAGCGTGGGGACTAGAGGCACCGGGGAGCTGTTTTTT. Protein product: CSVGTRGTGELFF.

The table lists this clonotype with many counts. V is TRBV9 and J is TRBJ1-4, with TRBD1 as a possible D gene (5 bases). The CDR3 is made up of 16 amino acids. Between the trimmed V and J ends, which lost 0 bases and 4 bases, there was a span of 13 bases. CDR1 is SGDLS, CDR2 YYNGEE, per germline. This CDR3 reads CASSVGMGHINEKLFF. The CDR3 region has the DNA TGTGCCAGCAGCGTAGGGATGGGGCACATTAATGAAAAACTGTTTTTT.